The 25 T cell receptor beta chains reported below all come from one sample, sequenced in a study of T cell clonotyping in hematopoietic cell transplantation. Assay: immunoSEQ multiplex PCR; the TCRdb copy retains only in-frame clones and omits some. The sample shows 13,000 or so clones, over 95% of them seen only once. Source: peripheral blood mononuclear cells, taken 30 days after allogeneic stem cell transplant. The receptor source for this set is a female patient aged 50-59 years who had an allogeneic stem cell transplant from an unrelated donor, so T cells may come from the graft donor. Some clones in this sample may be carry-over from other donors' samples.

CDR3 region: CASSVAWGLGNSPLHF. The CDR3 region has the DNA TGTGCCAGCAGCGTAGCATGGGGGCTTGGGAATTCACCCCTCCACTTT. The chain employs TRBV9 and TRBJ1-6; TRBD1 is a possible D gene (6 bases). Trimming left V 0 bases short and J 7 bases short, with 14 bases between. This CDR3 is built from 16 residues. The V gene's germline CDR1 is SGDLS and CDR2 YYNGEE.

The chain is built from TRBV5-1 and TRBJ1-2; tentative D call: TRBD1 (5 bases). Germline lookup yields CDR1 SGHRS and CDR2 YFSETQ. The V end lost 0 bases, the J end lost 6 bases, and 9 bases lay between the germline ends. There are 13 residues in the CDR3. CDR3: CASSLAGDNGYTF. The CDR3 DNA follows: TGCGCCAGCAGCTTGGCGGGGGATAATGGCTACACCTTC.

V and J are TRBV7-2 and TRBJ1-2, with 9 positions matching TRBD1. CDR1 and CDR2 (germline): SGHTA, FQGNSA. This CDR3 spans 15 amino acids. After removal of 3 bases from V and 3 bases from J, the junction contained 5 bases not matched to a gene. The CDR3 spells CASSLGGTGYYGYTF. The CDR3 DNA reads as TGTGCCAGCAGCTTGGGGGGGACAGGGTACTATGGCTACACCTTC.

This clone was seen a single time. The V call is TRBV6-4, the J call TRBJ2-2; unclear D gene. The germline CDR1 and CDR2 sequences are MRHNA and SNTAGT. The CDR3 is made up of 14 amino acids. Deletions cut 5 bases from V and 0 bases from J, with 7 bases between. CDR3 region: CASSYSSNTGELFF. The CDR3 DNA reads TGTGCCAGCAGTTACAGTTCGAACACCGGGGAGCTGTTTTTT.

The V and J genes are TRBV20-1 and TRBJ1-1; no clear D. Trimming took off 6 bases at V and 5 bases at J, with 7 bases between the two ends. The V gene's germline CDR1 is DFQATT and CDR2 SNEGSKA (reference sequence). The CDR3 runs to 10 residues. CDR3: CSAGMTEAFF. The CDR3 coding sequence is TGCAGTGCCGGAATGACTGAAGCTTTCTTT.

This clone was seen only once. The CDR3 coding sequence is TGCGCCAGCAGCTTGGTCAGGGACAGTTACGAGCAGTACTTC. It yields the protein CASSLVRDSYEQYF. The chain uses TRBV5-1 and TRBJ2-7; TRBD1 matches at 7 bases. CDR1 is SGHRS, CDR2 YFSETQ, per germline. The CDR3 runs to 14 residues. Unmatched junction bases numbered 4, after V lost 0 bases and J lost 4 bases.

The chain combines TRBV18 with TRBJ1-2, with 12 bases matching TRBD1. The CDR3 extends over 17 amino acids. V lost 0 bases, J lost 4 bases, and 6 bases stayed unmatched. CDR1 is KGHSH and CDR2 is LQKENI in the germline V gene. The DNA of the CDR3 is TGTGCCAGCTCACCACCGGGTGGGACAGGGGGCTTCTATGGCTACACCTTC. Amino acid sequence: CASSPPGGTGGFYGYTF.

V gene TRBV7-2 combines with J gene TRBJ2-7; 9 positions match TRBD2. The CDR3 is made up of 14 amino acids. Germline V lookup: CDR1 SGHTA, CDR2 FQGNSA. Trimming removed 7 bases from V and 4 bases from J; junction bases left unmatched: 8. CDR3 sequence (DNA): TGTGCCAGCAATGTGGGCGGGGGGGCTTACGAGCAGTACTTC. It specifies CASNVGGGAYEQYF.

The chain recombines TRBV1 with TRBJ2-4; TRBD2 reflects the table's D call only, with no check against the DNA. TRBV1 is designated a pseudogene. There are 16 residues in the CDR3. The chain's CDR3 is CTSSPARGVAKNIQYF. The CDR3 nucleotides read TGCACCAGCAGTCCCGCCCGCGGGGTAGCCAAAAACATTCAGTACTTC.

The rearrangement uses TRBV7-2 and TRBJ2-3, with TRBD2 matching 12 bases. The germline V gene has CDR1 SGHTA and CDR2 FQGNSA. This CDR3 region has 19 residues. V trimming: 4 bases; J trimming: 3 bases; junction bases outside the gene matches: 14. The DNA for the CDR3 is TGTGCCAGCAGCTCCCCCTTCGTGGCTAGCGGGGGGGTAACAGATACGCAGTATTTT. This sequence encodes CASSSPFVASGGVTDTQYF.

There are a few counts of this clone. The chain employs TRBV7-3 and TRBJ1-2; 8 bases map to TRBD1. Germline CDR1 and CDR2: SGHTA and FQGTGA. CDR3 size: 17 residues. V lost 5 bases, J lost 8 bases, and 19 bases stayed unmatched. CDR3 protein: CASSLRDRQFLESGYTF. The DNA of the CDR3 is TGTGCCAGCAGCCTAAGGGACAGGCAATTCCTAGAGTCAGGCTACACCTTC.

The genes are TRBV4-2 and TRBJ2-4; TRBD2 matches 15 bases. CDR3 length equals 18 residues. V gave up 3 bases and J gave up 3 bases; unmatched junction bases: 6. CDR1 and CDR2 (germline): LGHNA, YNFKEQ. CDR3 nucleotide sequence: TGTGCCAGCAGCCAGAGGACTAGCGGGGGGGCCGGCAAAAACATTCAGTACTTC. This encodes CASSQRTSGGAGKNIQYF.

The rearrangement joins TRBV10-3 to TRBJ2-7, with TRBD2 matching over 11 bases. With V trimmed by 10 bases and J by 3 bases, 11 bases remained unmatched. The CDR3 is 15 residues long. Germline loops: CDR1 ENHRY, CDR2 SYGVKD. The CDR3 here is CATTATSGRGYEQYF. The CDR3 region has the DNA TGTGCCACAACTGCTACTAGCGGGAGAGGCTACGAGCAGTACTTC.

The CDR3 loop is CASSLTGTTYEQYF. CDR3 bases: TGTGCCAGTAGTTTGACCGGGACAACCTACGAGCAGTACTTC. This sequence joins TRBV19 and TRBJ2-7; TRBD1 is a possible D gene (6 bases). The germline V gene encodes CDR1 LNHDA and CDR2 SQIVND (reference sequence). V was trimmed by 5 bases and J by 2 bases, leaving 13 bases between them. There are 14 residues in the CDR3.

This clone was seen just once. The chain carries TRBV5-1 and TRBJ1-1; maybe TRBD1 (5 bases). The V end was cut by 0 bases, the J end by 5 bases, with 8 bases between. CDR3 length: 13 residues. The germline V gene has CDR1 SGHRS and CDR2 YFSETQ. The CDR3 bases are TGCGCCAGCAGCTTGGCAGGGCGGACTGAAGCTTTCTTT. This codes for CASSLAGRTEAFF. Filled out from reference TRBV5-1 and TRBJ1-1, the complete variable domain reads KAGVTQTPRYLIKTRGQQVTLSCSPISGHRSVSWYQQTPGQGLQFLFEYFSETQRNKGNFPGRFSGRQFSNSRSEMNVSTLELGDSALYLCASSLAGRTEAFFGQGTRLTVV.

The chain has TRBV6-6 and TRBJ2-7; D is undetermined. Germline CDR1 MNHNY, CDR2 SVGAGI (reference sequence). The CDR3 spans 13 residues. V gave up 0 bases and J gave up 3 bases, with 6 bases separating them. The CDR3: CASSYSANYEQYF. In DNA form, the CDR3 reads TGTGCCAGCAGTTACTCGGCGAACTACGAGCAGTACTTC.

This clone was recorded once. The rearrangement uses TRBV7-2 and TRBJ2-7; 10 bases fit TRBD2. This CDR3 is 14 amino acids long. Germline V gene lookup returns CDR1 SGHTA and CDR2 FQGNSA. Unmatched junction bases numbered 7, after V lost 5 bases and J lost 6 bases. CDR3 sequence: CASSKTGTSAEQYF. The CDR3, as DNA: TGTGCCAGCAGCAAAACCGGGACTAGCGCCGAGCAGTACTTC.

V gene TRBV6-5 combines with J gene TRBJ2-3, with 13 bases aligning to TRBD2. From germline, CDR1 is MNHEY and CDR2 SVGAGI. The CDR3 runs 15 residues. Trimming took 7 bases from V and 3 from J; bases not matched to a gene: 4. This chain's CDR3 is CASTLLAGGTDTQYF. CDR3 in DNA: TGTGCCAGCACTCTACTAGCGGGGGGGACAGATACGCAGTATTTT.

In this sample, this clone turned up once. The rearrangement joins TRBV4-1 to TRBJ1-1, with D unclear. CDR1 and CDR2 from the germline V gene are MGHRA and YSYEKL. Trimming removed 6 bases from V and 1 base from J, with 6 bases in between. CDR3 size: 12 residues. The CDR3 region is CASRTGNTEAFF. CDR3 coding DNA: TGCGCCAGCAGGACGGGGAACACTGAAGCTTTCTTT.

V and J are TRBV5-1 and TRBJ2-3; no reliable D call. Germline V gene data show CDR1 as SGHRS and CDR2 as YFSETQ. The CDR3 is 17 residues long. V lost 4 bases to trimming and J lost 0 bases, with 18 bases between them. The CDR3 sequence: CASSKYYKVTSTDTQYF. DNA for the CDR3: TGCGCCAGCAGCAAGTATTACAAGGTTACTAGCACAGATACGCAGTATTTT. The full variable domain, rest sourced from reference TRBV5-1 and TRBJ2-3, is KAGVTQTPRYLIKTRGQQVTLSCSPISGHRSVSWYQQTPGQGLQFLFEYFSETQRNKGNFPGRFSGRQFSNSRSEMNVSTLELGDSALYLCASSKYYKVTSTDTQYFGPGTRLTVL.

In its sample, this clone was seen once. The rearrangement uses TRBV6-1 and TRBJ1-2; D is undetermined. There are 13 residues in the CDR3. Germline V gene sequence: CDR1 MNHNS, CDR2 SASEGT. The V end was cut by 6 bases, the J end by 4 bases, with 12 bases between. CDR3 sequence (DNA): TGTGCCAGCAGCGAGACGGTCGGCTATGGCTACACCTTC. Protein product: CASSETVGYGYTF.

V gene TRBV5-1 combines with J gene TRBJ1-1, with D perhaps TRBD1 (5 bases). With 4 bases removed from V and 1 base from J, the gap between germline ends came to 11 bases. Germline V CDR1 and CDR2: SGHRS, YFSETQ. The CDR3 loop spans 14 amino acids. CDR3 sequence (DNA): TGCGCCAGCAGCGTCCTGACAGAGAACACTGAAGCTTTCTTT. Translated, it gives CASSVLTENTEAFF.

The rearrangement links TRBV19 to TRBJ2-6, with 9 bases aligning to TRBD1. Trimming cost V 9 bases and J 2 bases; bases outside gene matches: 5. The CDR3 totals 15 residues. The germline CDR1 and CDR2 sequences are LNHDA and SQIVND (reference sequence). The CDR3 loop reads CASRTGGTGANVLTF. As DNA, the CDR3 is TGTGCCAGCAGAACAGGGGGCACTGGGGCCAACGTCCTGACTTTC.

The chain couples TRBV11-2 to TRBJ1-2; possible D gene TRBD1, 5 bases. From germline, CDR1 is SGHAT and CDR2 FQNNGV. V lost 7 bases and J lost 4, with 13 bases in between. The CDR3 loop spans 13 amino acids. For the CDR3, the DNA is TGTGCCAGCACCGGGGGGGGTAGCTATGGCTACACCTTC. Protein: CASTGGGSYGYTF.

In regard to this clone: The junction departs from the called germline gene at one end, perhaps through a read error. This chain links TRBV6-1 with TRBJ1-2, with TRBD1 matching over 9 bases. CDR3 length: 12 amino acids. CDR1 and CDR2 (germline): MNHNS, SASEGT. The CDR3 protein is CASRPPGQGVFF. For the CDR3, the DNA is TGTGCCAGCCGCCCCCCGGGACAGGGAGTTTTCTTC.